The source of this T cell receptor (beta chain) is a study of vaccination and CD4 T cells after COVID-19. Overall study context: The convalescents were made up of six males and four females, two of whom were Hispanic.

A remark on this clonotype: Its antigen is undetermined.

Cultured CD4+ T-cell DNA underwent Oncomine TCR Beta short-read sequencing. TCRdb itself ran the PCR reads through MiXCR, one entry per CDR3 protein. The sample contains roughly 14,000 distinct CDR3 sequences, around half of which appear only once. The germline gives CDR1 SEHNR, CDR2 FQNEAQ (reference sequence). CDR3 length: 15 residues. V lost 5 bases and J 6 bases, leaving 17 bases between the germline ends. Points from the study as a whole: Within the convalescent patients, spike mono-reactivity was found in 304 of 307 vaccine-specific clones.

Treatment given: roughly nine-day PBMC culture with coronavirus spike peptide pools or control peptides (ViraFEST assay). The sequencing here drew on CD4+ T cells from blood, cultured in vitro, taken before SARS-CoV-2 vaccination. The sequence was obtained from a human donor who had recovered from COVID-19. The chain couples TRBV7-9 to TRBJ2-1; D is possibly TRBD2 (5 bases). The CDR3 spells CASSKRPNDGNEQFF. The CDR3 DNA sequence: TGTGCCAGCAGCAAGCGGCCCAATGACGGCAATGAGCAGTTCTTC.